This T cell receptor (beta chain) appears in the sequencing data of a study of cytomegalovirus exposure and HLA in healthy donors. About the study: From donors who were HLA-typed, an early data release held 80 million or so unique TCRs. Falling in the Caucasian-associated ancestry cluster were 81% of approximately 410 genotyped donors.

A remark on this clone: The antigen is undetermined.

A multiplex PCR was run with 60 Vbeta primers and 13 Jbeta primers. Repertoires were generated with immunoSEQ multiplex PCR, while TCRdb's copy carries only in-frame clones and drops some. The sample lists about 82,000 clones; about 70% were seen once. Study-level points and caveats: In a later analysis, donors in an Asian-associated ancestry cluster reportedly had fewer N-insertions in productive TCRs than the cohort mean.

The V and J ends lost 4 bases and 0 bases respectively, with 12 bases between them. Per the germline V gene, CDR1 is SGHKS and CDR2 is YYEKEE (reference sequence). The CDR3 totals 15 residues. The TCR originated in a woman aged 45-65 years in good health and CMV-seropositive. The V gene is TRBV5-5, the J gene TRBJ2-3, with D possibly TRBD1 on 6 matching bases. The sequenced material came from PBMCs. The chain's CDR3 is CASSPRQASTDTQYF. For the CDR3, the DNA is TGTGCCAGCAGCCCTAGACAGGCTAGCACAGATACGCAGTATTTT.